The subject of this entry is one T cell receptor beta chain. Its antigen remains unidentified. The assay was immunoSEQ multiplex PCR, and TCRdb's table has in-frame clones only and misses some. The sample has 4,000 to 6,000 clones; about three fifths are singletons. This sample was included in a study of T cells in localized non-small cell lung cancer. Overall study results and limits: In adjacent lung appeared a median approximately 57 of the top 100 tumor clones.

Trimming stripped 4 bases from V and 0 bases from J, with 12 bases between. The V gene's germline CDR1 is KGHSH and CDR2 LQKENI. CDR3 size: 15 residues. The sequence was obtained from a male donor older than 55 with stage I squamous cell lung carcinoma. This chain connects TRBV18 to TRBJ1-1, with D maybe TRBD1 (5 bases). Material: lymph node tissue, obtained before any cancer treatment. The CDR3: CASSQIRQMNTEAFF. In nucleotides, the CDR3 is TGTGCCAGCTCACAGATTCGACAGATGAACACTGAAGCTTTCTTT.